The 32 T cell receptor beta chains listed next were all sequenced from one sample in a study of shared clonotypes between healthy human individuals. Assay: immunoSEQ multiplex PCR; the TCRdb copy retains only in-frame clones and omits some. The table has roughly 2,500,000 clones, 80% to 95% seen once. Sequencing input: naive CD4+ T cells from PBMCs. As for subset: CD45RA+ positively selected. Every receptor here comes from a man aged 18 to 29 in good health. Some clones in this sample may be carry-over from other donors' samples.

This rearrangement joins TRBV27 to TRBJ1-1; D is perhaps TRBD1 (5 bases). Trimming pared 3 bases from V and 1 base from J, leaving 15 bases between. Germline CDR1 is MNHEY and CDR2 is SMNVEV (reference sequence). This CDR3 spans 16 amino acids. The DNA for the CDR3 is TGTGCCAGCAGTTTGGTTCCAGGGTTGGGGAACACTGAAGCTTTCTTT. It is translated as CASSLVPGLGNTEAFF.

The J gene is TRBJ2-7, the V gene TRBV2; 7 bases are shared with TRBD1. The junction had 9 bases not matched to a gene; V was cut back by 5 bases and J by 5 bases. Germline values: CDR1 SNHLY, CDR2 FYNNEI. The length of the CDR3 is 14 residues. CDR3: CASSYTGETHEQYF. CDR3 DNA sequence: TGTGCCAGCAGTTACACAGGGGAGACCCACGAGCAGTACTTC. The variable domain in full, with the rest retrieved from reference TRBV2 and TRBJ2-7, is EPEVTQTPSHQVTQMGQEVILRCVPISNHLYFYWYRQILGQKVEFLVSFYNNEISEKSEIFDDQFSVERPDGSNFTLKIRSTKLEDSAMYFCASSYTGETHEQYFGPGTRLTVT.

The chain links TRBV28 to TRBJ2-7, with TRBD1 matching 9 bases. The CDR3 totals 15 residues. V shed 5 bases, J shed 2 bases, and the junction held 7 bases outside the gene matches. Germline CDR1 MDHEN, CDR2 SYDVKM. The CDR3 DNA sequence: TGTGCCAGCAGTCCACCCGGGACAGGGACCTACGAGCAGTACTTC. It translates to CASSPPGTGTYEQYF.

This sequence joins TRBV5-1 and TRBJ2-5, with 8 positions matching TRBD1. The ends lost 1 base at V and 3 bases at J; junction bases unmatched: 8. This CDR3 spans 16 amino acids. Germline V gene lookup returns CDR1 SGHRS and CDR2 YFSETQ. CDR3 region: CASSLWGGQGKETQYF. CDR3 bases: TGCGCCAGCAGCTTGTGGGGCGGACAGGGAAAAGAGACCCAGTACTTC.

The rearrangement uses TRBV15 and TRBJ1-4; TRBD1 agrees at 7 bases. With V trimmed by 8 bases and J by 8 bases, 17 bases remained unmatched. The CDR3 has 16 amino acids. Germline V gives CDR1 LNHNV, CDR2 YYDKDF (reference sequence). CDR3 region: CATGEGAILAREKLFF. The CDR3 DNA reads TGTGCCACCGGGGAGGGGGCGATTTTGGCGAGGGAAAAACTGTTTTTT.

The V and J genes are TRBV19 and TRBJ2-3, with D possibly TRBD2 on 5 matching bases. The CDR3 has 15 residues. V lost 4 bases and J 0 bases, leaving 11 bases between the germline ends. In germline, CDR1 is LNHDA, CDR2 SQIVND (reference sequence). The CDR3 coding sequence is TGTGCCAGTAGTAATCTAGCAGCTAGCACAGATACGCAGTATTTT. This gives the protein CASSNLAASTDTQYF. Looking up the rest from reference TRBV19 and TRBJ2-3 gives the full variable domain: DGGITQSPKYLFRKEGQNVTLSCEQNLNHDAMYWYRQDPGQGLRLIYYSQIVNDFQKGDIAEGYSVSREKKESFPLTVTSAQKNPTAFYLCASSNLAASTDTQYFGPGTRLTVL.

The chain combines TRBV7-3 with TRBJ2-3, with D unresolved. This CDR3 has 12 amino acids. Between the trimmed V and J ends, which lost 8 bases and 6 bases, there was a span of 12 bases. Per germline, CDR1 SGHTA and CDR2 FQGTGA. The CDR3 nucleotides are TGTGCCAGCGGCAATCGTCGGGATACGCAGTATTTT. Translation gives CASGNRRDTQYF.

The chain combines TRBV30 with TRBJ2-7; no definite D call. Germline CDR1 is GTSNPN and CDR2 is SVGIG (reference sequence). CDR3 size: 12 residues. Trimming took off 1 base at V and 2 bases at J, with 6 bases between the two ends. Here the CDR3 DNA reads TGTGCCTGGAGTGCGATGACCTACGAGCAGTACTTC. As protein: CAWSAMTYEQYF. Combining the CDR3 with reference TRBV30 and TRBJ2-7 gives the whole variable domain SQTIHQWPATLVQPVGSPLSLECTVEGTSNPNLYWYRQAAGRGLQLLFYSVGIGQISSEVPQNLSASRPQDRQFILSSKKLLLSDSGFYLCAWSAMTYEQYFGPGTRLTVT.

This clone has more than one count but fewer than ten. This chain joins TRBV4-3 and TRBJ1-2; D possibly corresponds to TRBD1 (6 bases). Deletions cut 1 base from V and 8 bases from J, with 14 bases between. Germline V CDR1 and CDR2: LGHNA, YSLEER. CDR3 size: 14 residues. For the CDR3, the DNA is TGCGCCAGCAGCCAAGGCAGGGGCCCAAGGGGCTACACCTTC. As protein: CASSQGRGPRGYTF.

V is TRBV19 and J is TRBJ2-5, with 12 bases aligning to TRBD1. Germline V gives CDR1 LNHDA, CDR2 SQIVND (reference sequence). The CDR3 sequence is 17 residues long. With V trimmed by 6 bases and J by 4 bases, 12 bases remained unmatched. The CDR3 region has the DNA TGTGCCAGTAGCCCTATCTGGGGACAGGGGGCTGGAGAGACCCAGTACTTC. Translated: CASSPIWGQGAGETQYF.

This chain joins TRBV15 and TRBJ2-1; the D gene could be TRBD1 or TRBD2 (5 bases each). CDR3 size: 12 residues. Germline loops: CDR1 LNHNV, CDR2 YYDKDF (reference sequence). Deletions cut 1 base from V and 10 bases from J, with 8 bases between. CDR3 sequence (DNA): TGTGCCACCAGCAGAGTGGGGGAGGAGCAGTTCTTC. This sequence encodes CATSRVGEEQFF.

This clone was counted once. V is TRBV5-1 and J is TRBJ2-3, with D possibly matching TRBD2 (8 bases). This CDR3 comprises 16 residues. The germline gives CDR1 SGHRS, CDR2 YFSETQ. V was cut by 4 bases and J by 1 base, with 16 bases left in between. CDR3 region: CASSPGGGAGTDTQYF. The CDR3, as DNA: TGCGCCAGCAGCCCGGGAGGGGGCGCGGGCACAGATACGCAGTATTTT.

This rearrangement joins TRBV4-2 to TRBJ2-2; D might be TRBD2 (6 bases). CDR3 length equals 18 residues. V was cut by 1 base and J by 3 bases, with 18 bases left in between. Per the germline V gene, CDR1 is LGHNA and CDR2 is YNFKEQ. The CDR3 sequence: CASSQGPAGSGYTGELFF. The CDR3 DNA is TGTGCCAGCAGCCAAGGGCCGGCGGGTAGCGGATACACCGGGGAGCTGTTTTTT.

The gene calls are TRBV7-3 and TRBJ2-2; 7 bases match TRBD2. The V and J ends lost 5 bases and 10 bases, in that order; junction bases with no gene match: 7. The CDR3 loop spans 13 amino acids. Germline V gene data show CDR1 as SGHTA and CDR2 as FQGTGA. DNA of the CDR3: TGTGCCAGCAGCCCCGGTCGGGGGGTGGAGCTGTTTTTT. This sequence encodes CASSPGRGVELFF.

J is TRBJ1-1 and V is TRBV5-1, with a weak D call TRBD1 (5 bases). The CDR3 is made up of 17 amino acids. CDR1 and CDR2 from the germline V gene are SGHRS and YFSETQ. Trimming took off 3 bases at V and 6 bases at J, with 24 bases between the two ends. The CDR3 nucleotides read TGCGCCAGCAGCTCTGACCCGGGACTAAAATTTTCCGCTGAAGCTTTCTTT. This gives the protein CASSSDPGLKFSAEAFF.

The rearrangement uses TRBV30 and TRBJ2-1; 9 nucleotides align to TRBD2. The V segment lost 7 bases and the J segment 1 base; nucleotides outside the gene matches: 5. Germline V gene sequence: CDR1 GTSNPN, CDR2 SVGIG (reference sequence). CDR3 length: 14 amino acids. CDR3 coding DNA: TGTGCCTCAAGGACTAGCGTGTCCTACAATGAGCAGTTCTTC. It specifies CASRTSVSYNEQFF.

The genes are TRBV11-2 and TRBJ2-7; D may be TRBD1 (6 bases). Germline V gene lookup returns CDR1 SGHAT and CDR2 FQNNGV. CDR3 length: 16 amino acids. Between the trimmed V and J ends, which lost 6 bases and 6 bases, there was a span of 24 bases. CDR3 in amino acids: CASRPLHRDTRLEQYF. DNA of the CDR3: TGTGCCAGCAGGCCCCTTCACCGGGACACCCGCCTCGAGCAGTACTTC.

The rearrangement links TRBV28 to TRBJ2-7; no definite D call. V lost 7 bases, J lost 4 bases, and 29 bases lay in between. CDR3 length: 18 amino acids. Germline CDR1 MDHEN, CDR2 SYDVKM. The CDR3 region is CASIPRAYKAPLLYEQYF. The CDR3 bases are TGTGCCAGCATTCCTAGGGCATACAAGGCCCCCCTCCTATACGAGCAGTACTTC.

The CDR3, as DNA: TGTGCCAGCAGCTTCGGGGAGGGAGATACGCAGTATTTT. Protein product: CASSFGEGDTQYF. This sequence joins TRBV7-2 and TRBJ2-3, with 7 bases matching TRBD2. The CDR3 spans 13 residues. Germline values: CDR1 SGHTA, CDR2 FQGNSA. J gave up 5 bases and V 3 bases, and 2 bases lay outside the gene matches.

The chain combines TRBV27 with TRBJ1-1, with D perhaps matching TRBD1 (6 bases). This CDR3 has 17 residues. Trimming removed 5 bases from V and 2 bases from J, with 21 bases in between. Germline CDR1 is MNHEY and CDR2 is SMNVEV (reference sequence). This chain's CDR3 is CASSPFYMGHPNTEAFF. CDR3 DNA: TGTGCCAGCAGTCCTTTTTACATGGGACACCCAAACACTGAAGCTTTCTTT.

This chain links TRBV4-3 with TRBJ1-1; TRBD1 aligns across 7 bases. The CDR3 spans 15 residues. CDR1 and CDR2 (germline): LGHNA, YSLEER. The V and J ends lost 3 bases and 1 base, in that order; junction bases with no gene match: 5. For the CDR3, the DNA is TGCGCCAGCAGCCACTTAGACAGGGCGAACACTGAAGCTTTCTTT. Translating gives CASSHLDRANTEAFF.

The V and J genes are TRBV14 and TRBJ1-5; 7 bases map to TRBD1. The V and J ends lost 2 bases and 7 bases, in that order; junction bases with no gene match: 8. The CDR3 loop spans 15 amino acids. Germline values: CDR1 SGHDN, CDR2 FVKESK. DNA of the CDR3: TGTGCCAGCAGCCAAACACAGGGGTTACGCCAGCCCCAGCATTTT. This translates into CASSQTQGLRQPQHF.

The CDR3 DNA follows: TGTGCCAGCAGTCCTCCGGGACTGCACTCTGGAAACACCATATATTTT. The encoded protein is CASSPPGLHSGNTIYF. This chain connects TRBV28 to TRBJ1-3; possibly TRBD1 for D (5 bases). The V gene lost 5 bases and the J gene lost 0 bases, with 14 bases spanning the gap. Per the germline V gene, CDR1 is MDHEN and CDR2 is SYDVKM. This CDR3 region has 16 residues.

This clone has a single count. CDR3 DNA: TGCAGCGCTTGTGCAGGGGGCACAGATACGCAGTATTTT. It translates to CSACAGGTDTQYF. The chain employs TRBV29-1 and TRBJ2-3, with a possible D match to TRBD1 (6 bases). This CDR3 spans 13 amino acids. The germline V and J ends were trimmed by 7 bases and 1 base, with 12 bases remaining between them. The germline CDR1 and CDR2 sequences are SQVTM and ANQGSEA.

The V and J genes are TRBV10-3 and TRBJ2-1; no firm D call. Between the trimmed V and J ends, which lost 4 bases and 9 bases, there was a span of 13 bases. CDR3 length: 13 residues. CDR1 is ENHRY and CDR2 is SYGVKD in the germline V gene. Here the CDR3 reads CAISGRAPSEQFF. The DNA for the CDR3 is TGTGCCATCAGTGGCAGAGCCCCCTCTGAGCAGTTCTTC.

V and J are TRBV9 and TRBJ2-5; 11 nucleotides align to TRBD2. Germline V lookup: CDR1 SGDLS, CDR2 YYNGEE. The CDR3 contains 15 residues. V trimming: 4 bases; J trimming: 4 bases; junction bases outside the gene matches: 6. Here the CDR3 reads CASSPTGTSGETQYF. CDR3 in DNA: TGTGCCAGCAGCCCTACCGGGACTAGCGGAGAGACCCAGTACTTC. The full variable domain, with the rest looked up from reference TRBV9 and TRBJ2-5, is DSGVTQTPKHLITATGQRVTLRCSPRSGDLSVYWYQQSLDQGLQFLIQYYNGEERAKGNILERFSAQQFPDLHSELNLSSLELGDSALYFCASSPTGTSGETQYFGPGTRLLVL.

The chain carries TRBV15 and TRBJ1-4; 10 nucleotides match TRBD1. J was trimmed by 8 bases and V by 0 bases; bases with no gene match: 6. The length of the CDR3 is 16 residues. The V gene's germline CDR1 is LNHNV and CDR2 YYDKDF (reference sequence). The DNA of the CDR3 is TGTGCCACCAGCAGAGATTATGGGACAGGGGTCGAAAAACTGTTTTTT. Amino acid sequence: CATSRDYGTGVEKLFF. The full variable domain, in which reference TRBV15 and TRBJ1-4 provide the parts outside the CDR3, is DAMVIQNPRYQVTQFGKPVTLSCSQTLNHNVMYWYQQKSSQAPKLLFHYYDKDFNNEADTPDNFQSRRPNTSFCFLDIRSPGLGDTAMYLCATSRDYGTGVEKLFFGSGTQLSVL.

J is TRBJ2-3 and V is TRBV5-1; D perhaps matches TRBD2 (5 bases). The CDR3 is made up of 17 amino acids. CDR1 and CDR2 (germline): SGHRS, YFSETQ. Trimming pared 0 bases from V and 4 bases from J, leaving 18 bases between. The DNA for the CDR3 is TGCGCCAGCAGCTTGGCATCTGGTCTACCGGGGTCAGATACGCAGTATTTT. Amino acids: CASSLASGLPGSDTQYF.

DNA of the CDR3: TGTGCCAGCAGCTTAGGGCAGGGTCGGGATACGCAGTATTTT. It encodes CASSLGQGRDTQYF. This chain connects TRBV7-2 to TRBJ2-3, with D possibly TRBD1 on 5 matching bases. V was trimmed by 1 base and J by 6 bases, leaving 11 bases between them. This CDR3 is built from 14 residues. Germline values: CDR1 SGHTA, CDR2 FQGNSA.

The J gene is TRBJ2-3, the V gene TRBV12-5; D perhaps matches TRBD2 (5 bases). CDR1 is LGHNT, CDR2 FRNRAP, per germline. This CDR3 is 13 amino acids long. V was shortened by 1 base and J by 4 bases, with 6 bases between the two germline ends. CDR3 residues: CASGLGGSDTQYF. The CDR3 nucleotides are TGTGCTAGTGGTTTGGGAGGGTCAGATACGCAGTATTTT.

The CDR3 bases are TGTGCCATCTCCAGGGGAACTGAAGCTTTCTTT. Its translation is CAISRGTEAFF. The chain links TRBV10-3 to TRBJ1-1; maybe TRBD1 (6 bases). V dropped 8 bases and J dropped 5 bases, with 9 bases sitting between them. Germline loops: CDR1 ENHRY, CDR2 SYGVKD. This CDR3 is built from 11 residues.

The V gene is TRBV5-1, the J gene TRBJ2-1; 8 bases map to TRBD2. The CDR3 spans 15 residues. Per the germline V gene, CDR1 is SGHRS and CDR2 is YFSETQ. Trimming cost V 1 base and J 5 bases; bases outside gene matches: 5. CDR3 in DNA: TGCGCCAGCAGCTTGAGGGTAGCGGGAAACAATGAGCAGTTCTTC. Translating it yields CASSLRVAGNNEQFF.